This TCR beta chain was documented in a study of shared clonotypes between healthy human individuals. Turning to the study itself: Two women and a few men aged 18 to 49 made up the donors.

Every one of the donors was a Caucasian adult that lived in Nashville, Tennessee. DNA at 200 ng, approximately 30,000 T cell genomes, went into sorted-subset replicate PCRs. Here immunoSEQ multiplex PCR was the method, and the copy in TCRdb shows in-frame clones only, minus some. The sample lists a few million clones, 85% to 95% occurring once. CDR3 length: 14 residues. Germline-derived CDR1 and CDR2 are SGHNT and YENEEA. Germline trimming cut 5 bases from V and 5 bases from J; bases unmatched to any gene: 3. This TCR derives from a man between 18 and 35 years old in good health. Some clones in this sample may be carry-over from other donors' samples. Sequencing was performed on naive CD4+ T cells from PBMCs. Subset given: CD45RA+ positively selected. The genes are TRBV11-3 and TRBJ2-1, with TRBD1 matching over 10 bases. The CDR3 region has the DNA TGTGCCAGCAGCCGGGACAGGGGAGACAATGAGCAGTTCTTC. It codes for CASSRDRGDNEQFF.